This is a list of T cell receptor beta chains from one sample in a study of CD8 T cells in ankylosing spondylitis. TCRdb analysed the 5' RACE reads with MiXCR anew, one entry per CDR3 protein. Among more than 650,000 distinct CDR3 sequences listed, approximately 12% were seen once. Material for sequencing was blood, either unsorted or a sorted T cell fraction (not recorded which). Every receptor here comes from a male donor with ankylosing spondylitis. CDR3s include the opening cysteine and the closing phenylalanine or tryptophan. Fields, in order: CDR3 protein, CDR3 DNA, J gene, D gene, V gene, clone size. The D gene is left open where the match is weak. A clone size is listed for some rows: how often the clone was seen (once, few, many), or a class if it is expanded.

CDR3aa: CASSSSSSGNTIYF
CDR3nt: TGCGCCAGCAGCTCTTCGAGCTCTGGAAACACCATATATTTT
j_gene: TRBJ1-3
d_gene: NA
v_gene: TRBV5-1
abundance: NA

CDR3aa: CASSLSVVVHNTDTQYF
CDR3nt: TGCGCCAGCAGCTTGAGTGTCGTCGTACACAACACAGATACGCAGTATTTT
j_gene: TRBJ2-3
d_gene: NA
v_gene: TRBV5-1
abundance: few

CDR3aa: CASSLRAGTEGGREAFF
CDR3nt: TGTGCCAGCAGCTTAAGGGCCGGGACAGAGGGCGGGCGTGAAGCTTTCTTT
j_gene: TRBJ1-1
d_gene: TRBD1
v_gene: TRBV7-3
abundance: NA

CDR3aa: CASSSRTPYRLSSYEQYF
CDR3nt: TGTGCCAGCAGCTCCCGTACACCGTACAGGTTAAGCTCCTACGAGCAGTACTTC
j_gene: TRBJ2-7
d_gene: NA
v_gene: TRBV5-6
abundance: NA

CDR3aa: CSARKTRDARNIQYF
CDR3nt: TGCAGTGCTAGAAAAACCCGGGACGCTCGCAACATTCAGTACTTC
j_gene: TRBJ2-4
d_gene: NA
v_gene: TRBV20-1
abundance: NA

CDR3aa: CASSQDNRESSYEQYF
CDR3nt: TGCGCCAGCAGCCAAGATAACCGGGAGAGCTCCTACGAGCAGTACTTC
j_gene: TRBJ2-7
d_gene: NA
v_gene: TRBV4-1
abundance: NA

CDR3aa: CASTSKGGYGYTF
CDR3nt: TGTGCCAGCACTTCTAAGGGAGGGTATGGCTACACCTTC
j_gene: TRBJ1-2
d_gene: NA
v_gene: TRBV7-2
abundance: few

CDR3aa: CAISESLAGIPDTQYF
CDR3nt: TGTGCCATCAGTGAGTCCTTAGCGGGGATACCAGATACGCAGTATTTT
j_gene: TRBJ2-3
d_gene: TRBD2
v_gene: TRBV10-3
abundance: NA

CDR3aa: CASTSYGTGGIYGYTF
CDR3nt: TGTGCCAGCACCTCATACGGGACAGGGGGAATTTATGGCTACACCTTC
j_gene: TRBJ1-2
d_gene: TRBD1
v_gene: TRBV11-2
abundance: few

CDR3aa: CASSSGQGEGTEAFF
CDR3nt: TGCGCCAGCAGCTCGGGACAGGGGGAGGGCACTGAAGCTTTCTTT
j_gene: TRBJ1-1
d_gene: TRBD1
v_gene: TRBV5-1
abundance: few

CDR3aa: CASSSLTGGGNQPQHF
CDR3nt: TGTGCCAGCAGCTCCCTCACGGGGGGCGGCAATCAGCCCCAGCATTTT
j_gene: TRBJ1-5
d_gene: NA
v_gene: TRBV21-1
abundance: NA

CDR3aa: CSAQGLDEQFF
CDR3nt: TGCAGTGCCCAAGGACTAGATGAGCAGTTCTTC
j_gene: TRBJ2-1
d_gene: TRBD2
v_gene: TRBV20-1
abundance: many

CDR3aa: CACSSRGLAGARFSYEQYF
CDR3nt: TGTGCCTGCAGCTCAAGGGGACTAGCGGGAGCCCGCTTCTCCTACGAGCAGTACTTC
j_gene: TRBJ2-7
d_gene: TRBD2
v_gene: TRBV13
abundance: NA

CDR3aa: CASSRSRANNEQFF
CDR3nt: TGTGCCAGCAGCCGTAGCAGGGCGAACAATGAGCAGTTCTTC
j_gene: TRBJ2-1
d_gene: NA
v_gene: TRBV7-2
abundance: few

CDR3aa: CASSIAGVDEQFF
CDR3nt: TGTGCCAGCAGTATAGCGGGAGTTGATGAGCAGTTCTTC
j_gene: TRBJ2-1
d_gene: TRBD2
v_gene: TRBV12-3/TRBV12-4
abundance: NA

CDR3aa: CASSVARSGANVLTF
CDR3nt: TGTGCCAGCAGCGTAGCCAGGTCTGGGGCCAACGTCCTGACTTTC
j_gene: TRBJ2-6
d_gene: NA
v_gene: TRBV9
abundance: NA

CDR3aa: CASSGDGVLGPGNTIYF
CDR3nt: TGTGCCAGCAGCGGGGACGGAGTGCTTGGCCCTGGAAACACCATATATTTT
j_gene: TRBJ1-3
d_gene: NA
v_gene: TRBV13
abundance: few

CDR3aa: CASSLHLASETQYF
CDR3nt: TGTGCCAGCAGCTTACACCTGGCATCTGAGACCCAGTACTTC
j_gene: TRBJ2-5
d_gene: NA
v_gene: TRBV11-2
abundance: few

CDR3aa: CSACPGGKDEQFF
CDR3nt: TGCAGTGCTTGTCCGGGGGGGAAGGATGAGCAGTTCTTC
j_gene: TRBJ2-1
d_gene: TRBD2
v_gene: TRBV20-1
abundance: many

CDR3aa: CASSLGEVADTQYF
CDR3nt: TGCGCCAGCAGCTTGGGAGAAGTGGCAGATACGCAGTATTTT
j_gene: TRBJ2-3
d_gene: NA
v_gene: TRBV5-1
abundance: NA

CDR3aa: CSGGQRSTDTQYF
CDR3nt: TGCAGTGGGGGGCAGCGAAGCACAGATACGCAGTATTTT
j_gene: TRBJ2-3
d_gene: NA
v_gene: TRBV20-1
abundance: many

CDR3aa: CASSQDLRGAGVDTQYF
CDR3nt: TGTGCCAGCAGCCAAGATCTAAGAGGAGCGGGGGTAGATACGCAGTATTTT
j_gene: TRBJ2-3
d_gene: TRBD2
v_gene: TRBV4-2
abundance: many

CDR3aa: CASSLARADGEQFF
CDR3nt: TGTGCCAGCAGCTTGGCTCGGGCAGACGGTGAGCAGTTCTTC
j_gene: TRBJ2-1
d_gene: NA
v_gene: TRBV5-6
abundance: many

CDR3aa: CASSYPGETQYF
CDR3nt: TGTGCCAGCAGTTACCCGGGAGAGACCCAGTACTTC
j_gene: TRBJ2-5
d_gene: NA
v_gene: TRBV6-5
abundance: many

CDR3aa: CSVDGDGETQYF
CDR3nt: TGCAGCGTCGACGGCGATGGAGAGACCCAGTACTTC
j_gene: TRBJ2-5
d_gene: NA
v_gene: TRBV29-1
abundance: many

CDR3aa: CASSEGLGVTDTQYF
CDR3nt: TGCGCCAGCAGCGAGGGACTAGGAGTCACAGATACGCAGTATTTT
j_gene: TRBJ2-3
d_gene: TRBD2
v_gene: TRBV5-1
abundance: NA

CDR3aa: CASSLSVGQAGYFSYEQYF
CDR3nt: TGTGCCAGCAGTTTATCCGTGGGACAGGCTGGATACTTTTCCTACGAGCAGTACTTC
j_gene: TRBJ2-7
d_gene: TRBD1
v_gene: TRBV28
abundance: few

CDR3aa: CASSSASGEGADTQYF
CDR3nt: TGCGCCAGCAGCTCCGCTAGCGGGGAAGGAGCAGATACGCAGTATTTT
j_gene: TRBJ2-3
d_gene: TRBD2
v_gene: TRBV5-1
abundance: NA

CDR3aa: CASSLLLLEQFF
CDR3nt: TGTGCCAGCAGCTTACTTCTCCTAGAGCAGTTCTTC
j_gene: TRBJ2-1
d_gene: NA
v_gene: TRBV7-9
abundance: NA

CDR3aa: CASSFEGGLYEQYF
CDR3nt: TGCGCCAGCAGCTTCGAGGGGGGACTATACGAGCAGTACTTC
j_gene: TRBJ2-7
d_gene: NA
v_gene: TRBV5-1
abundance: NA

CDR3aa: CSANRDIYGYTF
CDR3nt: TGCAGTGCTAACCGGGACATCTATGGCTACACCTTC
j_gene: TRBJ1-2
d_gene: NA
v_gene: TRBV20-1
abundance: few

CDR3aa: CAISEFRMWGNEQFF
CDR3nt: TGTGCCATCAGTGAGTTTAGGATGTGGGGCAATGAGCAGTTCTTC
j_gene: TRBJ2-1
d_gene: NA
v_gene: TRBV10-3
abundance: NA